Shown below are 18 T cell receptor beta chains from a single sample sequenced in a study of monozygotic twins with inflammatory bowel disease. From the 5' RACE reads, TCRdb lists one entry per CDR3 protein and no DNA. The repertoire table contains about 330,000 distinct CDR3 sequences. Material: blood. All receptors derive from a human donor with ulcerative colitis or Crohn's disease, or a healthy co-twin of an affected twin (not recorded which).

The J gene is TRBJ2-7, the V gene TRBV5-1; the TRBD2 assignment by TCRdb is unverifiable without DNA. CDR1 is SGHRS and CDR2 is YFSETQ in the germline V gene. The CDR3 is 18 amino acids. The CDR3 protein is CASSLEGTSGTRGYEQYF.

This chain uses TRBV28 with TRBJ1-2; checking the TCRdb D call of TRBD1 is not possible without DNA. Per the germline V gene, CDR1 is MDHEN and CDR2 is SYDVKM. The CDR3 length is 14 residues. The CDR3 reads CASSSIGQTVGYTF.

J is TRBJ2-1 and V is TRBV5-1; TCRdb names TRBD2, which stays unverified in the absence of DNA. Germline-derived CDR1 and CDR2 are SGHRS and YFSETQ. This CDR3 is 15 amino acids long. Here the CDR3 reads CASSLTSGLNNEQFF.

This sequence joins TRBV20-1 and TRBJ1-4. This CDR3 has 12 amino acids. CDR1 and CDR2 from the germline V gene are DFQATT and SNEGSKA (reference sequence). This chain's CDR3 is CSARDKDAALFF.

The J gene is TRBJ1-1, the V gene TRBV7-9; with no DNA, the TCRdb D assignment of TRBD1 cannot be verified. In germline, CDR1 is SEHNR, CDR2 FQNEAQ (reference sequence). The CDR3 extends over 14 amino acids. Here the CDR3 reads CASSLAAGGPEAFF.

The V and J genes are TRBV18 and TRBJ2-3; TCRdb picks TRBD1, but there is no DNA to check that call. Germline V gene lookup returns CDR1 KGHSH and CDR2 LQKENI. CDR3 length: 14 amino acids. The CDR3 reads CASSYSQGGDTQYF.

This chain links TRBV7-9 with TRBJ2-1; the D call from TCRdb, TRBD2, cannot be confirmed without DNA. CDR3 size: 15 residues. Looked up from germline, CDR1 is SEHNR and CDR2 is FQNEAQ (reference sequence). CDR3 amino acids: CASSKTSGAYNEQFF.

The rearrangement links TRBV7-2 to TRBJ2-7; TCRdb gives TRBD1 as the D gene, but with no DNA this cannot be confirmed. The CDR3 has 14 amino acids. Germline-derived CDR1 and CDR2 are SGHTA and FQGNSA. CDR3 sequence reads: CASSLDREAYEQYF.

The chain employs TRBV10-1 and TRBJ1-1; as DNA is missing, the TRBD1 call by TCRdb cannot be tested. Germline CDR1 and CDR2: WNHNN and SYGVQD (reference sequence). The CDR3 runs to 17 residues. CDR3 residues: CASSKRGQGAGETEAFF.

The chain recombines TRBV24-1 with TRBJ1-1; TCRdb designates TRBD1, a call that cannot be tested without DNA. The CDR3 spans 14 residues. The germline CDR1 and CDR2 sequences are KGHDR and SFDVKD. The CDR3: CATRPGQGGTEAFF.

J is TRBJ1-1 and V is TRBV7-2. From germline, CDR1 is SGHTA and CDR2 FQGNSA. The length of the CDR3 is 14 residues. The CDR3 sequence: CASSQFGPNTEAFF. Full variable domain (rest looked up from reference TRBV7-2 and TRBJ1-1): GAGVSQSPSNKVTEKGKDVELRCDPISGHTALYWYRQSLGQGLEFLIYFQGNSAPDKSGLPSDRFSAERTGGSVSTLTIQRTQQEDSAVYLCASSQFGPNTEAFFGQGTRLTVV.

The rearrangement uses TRBV18 and TRBJ1-2. The CDR3 is 13 amino acids. The germline gives CDR1 KGHSH, CDR2 LQKENI. The chain's CDR3 is CASSPGGERGYTF.

This chain connects TRBV12-3 or TRBV12-4 to TRBJ2-7; TCRdb's assignment of TRBD1 cannot be checked, as there is no DNA. The CDR3 spans 15 residues. The CDR3 is CASTSTGRETSEQYF.

The chain links TRBV6-6 to TRBJ2-4; there is no DNA to check the TCRdb D call of TRBD1. The CDR3 totals 22 residues. Germline V CDR1 and CDR2: MNHNY, SVGAGI (reference sequence). CDR3 protein: CASSYRSAQTGSPYLAKNIQYF.

The chain combines TRBV18 with TRBJ1-2. Germline CDR1 reads KGHSH; CDR2 reads LQKENI. This CDR3 has 14 amino acids. The chain's CDR3 is CASSLTGYDYGYTF.

V gene TRBV4-1 combines with J gene TRBJ2-4; the D call from TCRdb, TRBD1, cannot be confirmed without DNA. In germline, CDR1 is MGHRA, CDR2 YSYEKL. This CDR3 contains 16 residues. CDR3 amino acids: CASSQEETGLLNIQYF.

The chain recombines TRBV20-1 with TRBJ2-1; TCRdb reports TRBD1, a call that lacks DNA to check it against. Germline V gives CDR1 DFQATT, CDR2 SNEGSKA (reference sequence). The CDR3 covers 11 residues. CDR3 sequence reads: CSAEDRVEQFF.

The chain employs TRBV20-1 and TRBJ2-6. CDR1 and CDR2 from the germline V gene are DFQATT and SNEGSKA (reference sequence). The CDR3 has 12 amino acids. The CDR3 loop is CSALTGANVLTF.